Listed below are T cell receptor beta chains from one sample, sequenced in a study of T cell changes during pregnancy in multiple sclerosis. Clones were read by immunoSEQ multiplex PCR, and TCRdb kept only the in-frame ones, dropping some. The data show 45,000 or so clones, approximately 89% seen once. Sequences were derived from CD8+ T cells from peripheral blood mononuclear cells, sampled in the second trimester of pregnancy. The receptors derive from a female donor with multiple sclerosis, enrolled in a pregnancy study. CDR3s leave out the opening cysteine and the closing phenylalanine or tryptophan. Each record gives: V gene, J gene, clone size, CDR3 protein. Rows may omit the clone size; those that give it use once, few, many or a size class.

>TRBV9|TRBJ2-1|NA
ASSASGTSGGKIYNEQF
>TRBV9|TRBJ2-3|few
ASSPTPLSSTDTQY
>TRBV7-8|TRBJ1-5|NA
ASSLVRGQPQH
>TRBV7-7|TRBJ2-3|NA
ASSLYSGGASDTQY
>TRBV4-3|TRBJ2-7|NA
ASSQDPDRGTYEQY
>TRBV7-6|TRBJ2-7|NA
ASSLGQHYEQY
>TRBV10-3|TRBJ1-1|NA
AISESGAEAF
>TRBV4-1|TRBJ2-1|few
ASSQNIVPQF
>TRBV7-2|TRBJ1-6|NA
ASSLTVGDRRAYNSPLH
>TRBV5-1|TRBJ1-1|NA
ASSLPGGTGGMNTEAF
>TRBV9|TRBJ2-7|NA
ASSPSVTAHEQY
>TRBV27|TRBJ2-3|NA
ASSFGTSGDTQY
>TRBV19|TRBJ1-1|NA
ASSPEMYTEAF
>TRBV9|TRBJ1-6|once
ASSVGTDGSPLH
>TRBV29-1|TRBJ1-2|NA
SVEAPTGIGYT
>TRBV6-6|TRBJ1-4|NA
ASSYGLGYNEKLF
>TRBV13|TRBJ1-6|NA
ATGQGAGSLH
>TRBV19|TRBJ1-2|NA
ASRGGRGTYGYT
>TRBV14|TRBJ2-1|NA
ASSQGWDSEQF
>TRBV7-8|TRBJ1-4|NA
ASSKGGGVYEKLF
>TRBV9|TRBJ2-5|NA
ASSGTGIQETQY
>TRBV18|TRBJ2-3|NA
ASSRSGPSDTQY
>TRBV19|TRBJ2-7|NA
ASSTNQGAASYEQY
>TRBV14|TRBJ2-7|NA
ASSHKGTGTVYYEQY
>TRBV29-1|TRBJ1-5|NA
SVTGEGGQPQH
>TRBV2|TRBJ2-2|NA
ASSGSGQEITGELF
>TRBV9|TRBJ2-3|NA
ASSLGGAPDTQY
>TRBV25-1|TRBJ2-2|once
ASSELGGSETGELF
>TRBV6-6|TRBJ2-1|few
ATGGARDEQF
>TRBV4-3|TRBJ2-1|NA
ASNAALAGYNEQF
>TRBV4-1|TRBJ1-2|NA
ASSHLSPLYGYT
>TRBV5-1|TRBJ2-7|NA
ASSPGTMSSYEQY
>TRBV7-3|TRBJ2-1|NA
ASSSASTGYNEQF
>TRBV6-4|TRBJ2-6|NA
ASSEQSSGANVLT
>TRBV4-1|TRBJ2-7|once
ASSRLQGTSYEQY
>TRBV6-4|TRBJ2-2|NA
ASSGTGGKSHTGELF
>TRBV29-1|TRBJ1-2|NA
SASGDGYT
>TRBV9|TRBJ1-2|once
ASSVPKNGEQGIDYGYT
>TRBV30|TRBJ2-7|once
AWSARLAGGLHDSYEQY
>TRBV6-1|TRBJ1-2|NA
ASSERGSNYGYT
>TRBV5-4|TRBJ1-1|NA
ASEPGLGWGNTEAF
>TRBV6-5|TRBJ2-5|NA
ASSPRGGTQY
>TRBV5-1|TRBJ2-3|once
ASSLGQGSDTQY
>TRBV7-2|TRBJ1-2|NA
ASSPRQGEIAAPYYGYT
>TRBV5-4|TRBJ1-2|NA
ASSLVGQGLDYT